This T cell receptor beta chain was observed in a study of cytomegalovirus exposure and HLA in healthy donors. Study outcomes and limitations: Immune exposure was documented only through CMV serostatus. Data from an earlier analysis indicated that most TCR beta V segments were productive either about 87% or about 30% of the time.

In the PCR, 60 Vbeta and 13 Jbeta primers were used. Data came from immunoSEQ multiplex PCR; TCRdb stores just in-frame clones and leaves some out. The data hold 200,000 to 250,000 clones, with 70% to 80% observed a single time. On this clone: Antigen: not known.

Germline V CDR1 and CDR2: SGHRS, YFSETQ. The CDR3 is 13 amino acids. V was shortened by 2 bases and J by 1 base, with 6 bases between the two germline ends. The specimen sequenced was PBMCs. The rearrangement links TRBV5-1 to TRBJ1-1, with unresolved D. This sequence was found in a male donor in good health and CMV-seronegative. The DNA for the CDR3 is TGCGCCAGCAGCTTTAGCCAGAACACTGAAGCTTTCTTT. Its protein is CASSFSQNTEAFF.